The 5 T cell receptor beta chains below all came from one sample that was sequenced in a study of cytomegalovirus exposure and HLA in healthy donors. This PCR relied on a set of 60 Vbeta primers and 13 Jbeta primers. Sequencing used immunoSEQ multiplex PCR; TCRdb keeps in-frame clones, though not all of them. In the table there are about 190,000 clones, roughly 80% of which are singletons. Sequenced: PBMCs. These receptors originate from a middle-aged man in good health and CMV-seropositive.

This clone occurred a few times. This chain joins TRBV28 and TRBJ1-2; D perhaps matches TRBD1 (5 bases). The CDR3 runs 14 residues. The V end lost 7 bases, the J end lost 2 bases, and 14 bases lay between the germline ends. CDR1 and CDR2 (germline): MDHEN, SYDVKM. CDR3 sequence: CASTLSQGNYGYTF. DNA for the CDR3: TGTGCCAGCACCTTATCCCAGGGAAACTATGGCTACACCTTC.

There are a few counts of this clone. The rearrangement uses TRBV28 and TRBJ1-5; a possible D gene is TRBD1 (6 bases). Per germline, CDR1 MDHEN and CDR2 SYDVKM. This CDR3 region has 12 residues. V gave up 11 bases and J gave up 3 bases, with 11 bases separating them. Written as DNA, the CDR3 is TGTGCCGGGGGGGCTATCAATCAGCCCCAGCATTTT. It codes for CAGGAINQPQHF.

This chain joins TRBV7-3 and TRBJ1-2; 8 bases are a match to TRBD1. The CDR3 extends over 15 amino acids. The ends lost 0 bases at V and 8 bases at J; junction bases unmatched: 8. CDR1 and CDR2 (germline): SGHTA, FQGTGA. CDR3 amino acids: CASSLTGQGAEGYTF. Here the CDR3 DNA reads TGTGCCAGCAGCTTAACGGGGCAGGGGGCGGAGGGCTACACCTTC.

The DNA of the CDR3 is TGCGCCAGCAGCTTGGAACTAGCGGGGGGCACAGATACGCAGTATTTT. Its translation: CASSLELAGGTDTQYF. The chain links TRBV5-1 to TRBJ2-3; 11 bases are a match to TRBD2. The V segment lost 0 bases and the J segment 1 base; nucleotides outside the gene matches: 1. CDR1 is SGHRS, CDR2 YFSETQ, per germline. This CDR3 is built from 16 residues.

The chain links TRBV28 to TRBJ2-3; D unresolved. V was trimmed by 3 bases and J by 2 bases, leaving 12 bases between them. This CDR3 is built from 15 residues. Germline CDR1 is MDHEN and CDR2 is SYDVKM. The CDR3 protein is CASSFPGINTDTQYF. In DNA, the CDR3 is TGTGCCAGCAGTTTCCCAGGCATCAACACAGATACGCAGTATTTT.